A selection of T cell receptor beta chains follows, all from one sample in a study of blood T cell repertoires in COVID-19. Sequenced by immunoSEQ multiplex PCR; TCRdb stores in-frame clones only, minus some. The table lists a few hundred thousand clones, roughly 80% of them singletons. Sequencing used peripheral blood. The receptors derive from a woman of 80 years or more with COVID-19, enrolled during active disease. Both conserved end residues are part of each CDR3. The D gene is left open where the match is weak. Size is omitted from some rows. Given values are once, few, many or a class for expanded clones.

d_call clone_size j_call v_call cdr3_aa cdr3_nt
TRBD1 . TRBJ2-7 TRBV11-2 CAISKGAGSEQYF TGTGCCATCTCCAAGGGGGCGGGCTCCGAGCAGTACTTC
TRBD2 . TRBJ2-1 TRBV7-2 CASSLRASGNNEQFF TGTGCCAGCAGCTTAAGGGCTAGCGGGAACAATGAGCAGTTCTTC
TRBD2 once TRBJ2-7 TRBV7-2 CASSAAGGSYEQYF TGTGCCAGCAGCGCAGCGGGGGGGTCCTACGAGCAGTACTTC
. . TRBJ2-5 TRBV5-1 CASSPSSRETQYF TGCGCCAGCAGCCCGTCGTCACGGGAGACCCAGTACTTC
. . TRBJ1-1 TRBV6-5 CASILRTGQAEAFF TGTGCCAGCATCCTAAGAACAGGGCAGGCTGAAGCTTTCTTT
TRBD2 . TRBJ2-2 TRBV7-6 CASGKGTGGTGELFF TGTGCCAGCGGAAAGGGGACGGGGGGAACCGGGGAGCTGTTTTTT
TRBD2 . TRBJ2-2 TRBV11-2 CASSPGGGDTGELFF TGTGCCAGCAGCCCGGGGGGAGGGGACACCGGGGAGCTGTTTTTT
TRBD2 . TRBJ2-7 TRBV5-4 CASTSPGLAWREQYF TGTGCCAGCACCTCACCGGGACTAGCGTGGCGGGAGCAGTACTTC
. . TRBJ2-5 TRBV28 CASSLTAGIQTQYF TGTGCCAGCAGTTTAACCGCGGGGATACAGACCCAGTACTTC
TRBD2 . TRBJ2-1 TRBV5-1 CASSLFRPWEGEQFF TGCGCCAGCAGCTTGTTCAGGCCCTGGGAGGGTGAGCAGTTCTTC
. few TRBJ2-6 TRBV7-2 CASRPQISGANVLTF TGTGCCAGCAGGCCACAAATTTCTGGGGCCAACGTCCTGACTTTC
. few TRBJ1-1 TRBV6-1 CASSEDRLQRTFF TGTGCCAGCAGTGAAGACAGGCTTCAGAGAACTTTCTTT
TRBD1 . TRBJ2-7 TRBV5-1 CASSLLTGGVASVPYEQYF TGCGCCAGCAGCCTATTGACAGGGGGCGTCGCTTCTGTTCCCTACGAGCAGTACTTC
. few TRBJ2-5 TRBV24-1 CATSDRTGVPQETQYF TGTGCCACCAGTGACCGGACGGGGGTCCCGCAAGAGACCCAGTACTTC
. . TRBJ1-1 TRBV5-4 CASSFPQPGSGYTEAFF TGTGCCAGCAGCTTCCCGCAGCCCGGTTCAGGTTACACTGAAGCTTTCTTT
TRBD1 few TRBJ1-3 TRBV6-6 CASRTDRASGNTIYF TGTGCCAGCAGAACCGACAGGGCTTCTGGAAACACCATATATTTT
TRBD2 once TRBJ2-2 TRBV2 CASRFSGANTGELFF TGTGCCAGCAGGTTTAGCGGGGCGAACACCGGGGAGCTGTTTTTT
TRBD1 . TRBJ1-6 TRBV5-1 CASSLSSPGQVNSPLHF TGCGCCAGCAGCTTGTCCTCTCCGGGACAGGTAAATTCACCCCTCCACTTT
TRBD2 . TRBJ2-1 TRBV6-5 CASSSGGTQSGEQFF TGTGCCAGCTCTAGCGGGGGGACTCAATCCGGTGAGCAGTTCTTC
TRBD1 few TRBJ1-4 TRBV2 CASRGQAGNEKLFF TGTGCCAGCAGAGGACAGGCCGGTAATGAAAAACTGTTTTTT
. . TRBJ1-4 TRBV28 CASSRPSGRVEKLFF TGTGCCAGCAGCCGCCCATCGGGCAGGGTAGAAAAACTGTTTTTT